Below, 18 T cell receptor beta chains from the same sample are listed, as sequenced in a study of shared clonotypes between healthy human individuals. Here immunoSEQ multiplex PCR was the method, and the copy in TCRdb shows in-frame clones only, minus some. The sample lists under 1,900,000 clones, about 98.5% occurring once. The specimen was naive CD4+ T cells sorted from blood. Subset specified: CD45RA+ positively selected. Receptors originate from a man aged 30-40 years in good health.

The genes are TRBV18 and TRBJ1-1; no reliable D call. The V and J ends lost 2 bases and 7 bases respectively, with 20 bases between them. Germline V gene lookup returns CDR1 KGHSH and CDR2 LQKENI. This CDR3 region has 16 residues. The CDR3 DNA sequence: TGTGCCAGCTCACCAGACTATCGAGTTGGCGAGGGTGAAGCTTTCTTT. Its protein product is CASSPDYRVGEGEAFF.

This chain connects TRBV6-4 to TRBJ2-3; D is undetermined. Germline V gives CDR1 MRHNA, CDR2 SNTAGT. The CDR3 has 15 amino acids. Trimming shortened V by 6 bases and J by 1 base, and 14 bases separated the two germline ends. CDR3 sequence reads: CASRRWGTGTDTQYF. Here the CDR3 DNA reads TGTGCCAGCAGAAGATGGGGAACGGGCACAGATACGCAGTATTTT.

This sequence joins TRBV10-3 and TRBJ1-4; D perhaps matches TRBD1 (6 bases). Germline V CDR1 and CDR2: ENHRY, SYGVKD. Between the trimmed V and J ends, which lost 2 bases and 5 bases, there was a span of 9 bases. The CDR3 is 14 amino acids. CDR3 DNA sequence: TGTGCCATCAGTGAGGGACAGCGAAATGAAAAACTGTTTTTT. Its protein product is CAISEGQRNEKLFF.

The chain joins TRBV9 to TRBJ2-3; D is unresolved. Trimming left V 2 bases short and J 2 bases short, with 6 bases between. Germline CDR1 and CDR2: SGDLS and YYNGEE. CDR3 size: 13 residues. Written as DNA, the CDR3 is TGTGCCAGCAGCGTTACGGCCACAGATACGCAGTATTTT. It specifies CASSVTATDTQYF.

The rearrangement joins TRBV9 to TRBJ1-5, with 9 bases lining up with TRBD1. The V gene's germline CDR1 is SGDLS and CDR2 YYNGEE. Unmatched junction bases numbered 4, after V lost 3 bases and J lost 3 bases. The CDR3 runs 15 residues. The CDR3 DNA follows: TGTGCCAGCAGCGGGACAGGGGCATTCAATCAGCCCCAGCATTTT. Translation: CASSGTGAFNQPQHF.

The chain uses TRBV5-1 and TRBJ2-1; 13 bases match TRBD2. The V segment lost 2 bases and the J segment 4 bases; nucleotides outside the gene matches: 15. Germline assignment: CDR1 SGHRS and CDR2 YFSETQ. The CDR3 loop spans 20 amino acids. The CDR3 DNA sequence: TGCGCCAGCAGCTTAAACCCCGGGACTAGCGGGACCCTAGGTTACAATGAGCAGTTCTTC. Protein: CASSLNPGTSGTLGYNEQFF.

CDR3 in DNA: TGTGCCAGCAGCTTAAGGCGAGCGGGAGGATCTTTCACAGATACGCAGTATTTT. This translates into CASSLRRAGGSFTDTQYF. J is TRBJ2-3 and V is TRBV7-2; 9 bases align to TRBD2. V lost 2 bases to trimming and J lost 2 bases; unmatched junction nucleotides: 11. Germline assignment: CDR1 SGHTA and CDR2 FQGNSA. The CDR3 sequence is 18 residues long. Looking up the rest from reference TRBV7-2 and TRBJ2-3 gives the full variable domain: GAGVSQSPSNKVTEKGKDVELRCDPISGHTALYWYRQSLGQGLEFLIYFQGNSAPDKSGLPSDRFSAERTGGSVSTLTIQRTQQEDSAVYLCASSLRRAGGSFTDTQYFGPGTRLTVL.

The V gene is TRBV11-2, the J gene TRBJ2-1; 13 positions agree with TRBD2. The germline V gene has CDR1 SGHAT and CDR2 FQNNGV. Trimming cost V 4 bases and J 4 bases; bases outside gene matches: 7. The CDR3 contains 17 residues. DNA of the CDR3: TGTGCCAGCAGCTCAGTCTGGGGACTAGCGGGATACAATGAGCAGTTCTTC. It specifies CASSSVWGLAGYNEQFF.

The chain carries TRBV27 and TRBJ2-3; 9 bases agree with TRBD2. The germline gives CDR1 MNHEY, CDR2 SMNVEV (reference sequence). With V trimmed by 7 bases and J by 2 bases, 13 bases remained unmatched. The length of the CDR3 is 17 residues. CDR3 in amino acids: CASKVRWLAGVTDTQYF. As DNA, the CDR3 is TGTGCCAGCAAGGTTCGGTGGTTAGCGGGGGTCACAGATACGCAGTATTTT.

V usage is TRBV5-1 and J usage is TRBJ2-7, with 12 bases aligning to TRBD2. The CDR3 is made up of 18 amino acids. V shed 0 bases and J 2 bases; nucleotides not matched to a gene: 9. Germline-derived CDR1 and CDR2 are SGHRS and YFSETQ. The CDR3 reads CASSLETTSGSLPYEQYF. The DNA for the CDR3 is TGCGCCAGCAGCTTGGAGACGACTAGCGGGAGTCTTCCCTACGAGCAGTACTTC.

The CDR3 spells CASSLWASGQETQYF. CDR3 nucleotide sequence: TGTGCCAGCAGTTTATGGGCTTCGGGTCAAGAGACCCAGTACTTC. The chain joins TRBV28 to TRBJ2-5; D is uncertain. The CDR3 runs 15 residues. Germline CDR1 reads MDHEN; CDR2 reads SYDVKM. Trimming pared 0 bases from V and 2 bases from J, leaving 10 bases between.

To note about this clone: Other DNA sequences of this sample code for an identical CDR3. The V call is TRBV5-1, the J call TRBJ1-5; D gene uncertain. V was cut by 5 bases and J by 6 bases, with 9 bases left in between. From germline, CDR1 is SGHRS and CDR2 YFSETQ. This CDR3 is built from 12 residues. The CDR3 sequence is CASSLEGQPQHF. The CDR3 DNA follows: TGCGCCAGCAGTTTAGAGGGTCAGCCCCAGCATTTT. The variable domain in full, completed from reference TRBV5-1 and TRBJ1-5, reads KAGVTQTPRYLIKTRGQQVTLSCSPISGHRSVSWYQQTPGQGLQFLFEYFSETQRNKGNFPGRFSGRQFSNSRSEMNVSTLELGDSALYLCASSLEGQPQHFGDGTRLSIL.

About this clone: Other DNA sequences in this specimen translate into the identical CDR3. The chain recombines TRBV5-1 with TRBJ1-1; D uncertain. The CDR3 runs to 13 residues. Trimming removed 4 bases from V and 1 base from J, with 8 bases in between. Germline V gives CDR1 SGHRS, CDR2 YFSETQ. Here the CDR3 DNA reads TGCGCCAGCAGCCCAGACGGGAACACTGAAGCTTTCTTT. Translation gives CASSPDGNTEAFF. The full variable domain, rest sourced from reference TRBV5-1 and TRBJ1-1, is KAGVTQTPRYLIKTRGQQVTLSCSPISGHRSVSWYQQTPGQGLQFLFEYFSETQRNKGNFPGRFSGRQFSNSRSEMNVSTLELGDSALYLCASSPDGNTEAFFGQGTRLTVV.

As concerns this clone: The same CDR3 also results from other DNA sequences found in this sample. The chain combines TRBV20-1 with TRBJ2-5; no firm D call. This CDR3 comprises 11 residues. Germline-derived CDR1 and CDR2 are DFQATT and SNEGSKA (reference sequence). Trimming shortened V by 3 bases and J by 4 bases, and 6 bases separated the two germline ends. For the CDR3, the DNA is TGCAGTGCTAGGTTAATAGAGACCCAGTACTTC. Residues: CSARLIETQYF.

The chain couples TRBV28 to TRBJ2-5; D possibly matches TRBD1 or TRBD2 (6 bases each). The V gene's germline CDR1 is MDHEN and CDR2 SYDVKM. Trimming left V 8 bases short and J 5 bases short, with 18 bases between. This CDR3 region has 14 residues. The DNA for the CDR3 is TGTGCCAGCCGGGGGCAGAGGGGGTTGGAGACCCAGTACTTC. Protein sequence: CASRGQRGLETQYF.

Only one count was recorded for this clone. The chain uses TRBV9 and TRBJ1-1, with 8 bases fitting TRBD1. V shed 2 bases and J 11 bases; nucleotides not matched to a gene: 14. This CDR3 comprises 15 residues. Germline assignment: CDR1 SGDLS and CDR2 YYNGEE. The CDR3, as DNA: TGTGCCAGCAGCGTTACAGGGGGAGAGGTTTATGAGGCTTTCTTT. Translated: CASSVTGGEVYEAFF.

This rearrangement joins TRBV6-6 to TRBJ2-7; the match to TRBD1 covers 7 bases. Unmatched junction bases numbered 1, after V lost 6 bases and J lost 2 bases. This CDR3 is built from 12 residues. Germline V lookup: CDR1 MNHNY, CDR2 SVGAGI (reference sequence). CDR3 sequence: CASSTGAYEQYF. CDR3 DNA sequence: TGTGCCAGCAGCACAGGGGCCTACGAGCAGTACTTC.

The V call is TRBV15, the J call TRBJ1-5; TRBD1 might be the D (6 bases). In germline, CDR1 is LNHNV, CDR2 YYDKDF (reference sequence). The CDR3 spans 20 residues. Trimming shortened V by 0 bases and J by 0 bases, and 21 bases separated the two germline ends. CDR3 in amino acids: CATSRDRTALRRDSNQPQHF. The CDR3 coding sequence is TGTGCCACCAGCAGAGACCGGACAGCTCTTAGGCGGGATAGCAATCAGCCCCAGCATTTT.